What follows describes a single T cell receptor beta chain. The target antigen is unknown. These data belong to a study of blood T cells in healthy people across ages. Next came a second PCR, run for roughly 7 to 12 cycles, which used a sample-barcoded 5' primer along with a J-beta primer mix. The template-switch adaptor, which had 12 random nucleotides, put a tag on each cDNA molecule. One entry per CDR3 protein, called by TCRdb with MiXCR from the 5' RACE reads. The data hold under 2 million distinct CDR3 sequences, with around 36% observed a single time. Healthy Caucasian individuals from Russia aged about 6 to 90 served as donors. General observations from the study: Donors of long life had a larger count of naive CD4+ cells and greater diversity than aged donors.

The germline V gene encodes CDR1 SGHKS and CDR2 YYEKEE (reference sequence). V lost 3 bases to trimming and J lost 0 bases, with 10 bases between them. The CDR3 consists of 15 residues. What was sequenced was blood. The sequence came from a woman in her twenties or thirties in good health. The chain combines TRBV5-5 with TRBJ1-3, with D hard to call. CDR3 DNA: TGTGCCAGCAGCTCGGACTGGCTCTCTGGAAACACCATATATTTT. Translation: CASSSDWLSGNTIYF.